This T cell receptor beta chain was recovered during a study of blood T cell repertoires in COVID-19. Trimming cost V 0 bases and J 1 base, with 7 bases left between them. CDR1 SGHKS and CDR2 YYEKEE come from the germline V gene (reference sequence). The CDR3 has 14 residues. Clones were sequenced by immunoSEQ multiplex PCR, and TCRdb holds only the in-frame ones, with some missing. The table has some 190,000 clones, around 87% seen once; the top ten hold under 30%. Sequences were obtained from PBMCs or T cells enriched from blood (not recorded which). The chain is built from TRBV5-5 and TRBJ1-1, with D uncertain. The origin of this receptor is a woman in her forties in a cohort exposed to, infected with or recovered from COVID-19 (not recorded which). The CDR3 sequence is CASSLGAGNTEAFF. Here the CDR3 DNA reads TGTGCCAGCAGCTTGGGGGCCGGGAACACTGAAGCTTTCTTT.